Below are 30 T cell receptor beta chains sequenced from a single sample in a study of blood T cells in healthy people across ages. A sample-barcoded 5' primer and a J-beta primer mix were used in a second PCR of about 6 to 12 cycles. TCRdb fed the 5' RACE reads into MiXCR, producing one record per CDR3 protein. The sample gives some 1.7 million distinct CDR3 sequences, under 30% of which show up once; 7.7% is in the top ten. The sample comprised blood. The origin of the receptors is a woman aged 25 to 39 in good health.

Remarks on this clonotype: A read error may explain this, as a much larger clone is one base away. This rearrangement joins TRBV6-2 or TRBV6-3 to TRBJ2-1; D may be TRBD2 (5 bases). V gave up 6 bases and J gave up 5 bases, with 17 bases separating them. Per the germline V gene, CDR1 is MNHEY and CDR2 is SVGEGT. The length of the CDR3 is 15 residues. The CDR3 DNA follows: TGTGCCAGCAGGTCCCGACTAACGGGGAACAATGAGCAGTTCTTC. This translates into CASRSRLTGNNEQFF.

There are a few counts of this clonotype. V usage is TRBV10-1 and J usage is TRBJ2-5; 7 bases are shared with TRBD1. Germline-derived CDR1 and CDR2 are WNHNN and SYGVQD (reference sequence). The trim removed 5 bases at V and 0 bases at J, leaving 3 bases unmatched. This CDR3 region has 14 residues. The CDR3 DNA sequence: TGCGCCAGCAGTACCAGGGGGAACCAAGAGACCCAGTACTTC. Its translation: CASSTRGNQETQYF.

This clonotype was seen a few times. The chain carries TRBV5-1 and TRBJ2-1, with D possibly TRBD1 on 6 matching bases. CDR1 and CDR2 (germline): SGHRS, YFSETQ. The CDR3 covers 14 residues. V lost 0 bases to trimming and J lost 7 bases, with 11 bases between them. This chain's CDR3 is CASSLDHRENEQFF. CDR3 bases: TGCGCCAGCAGCTTGGATCACAGGGAGAATGAGCAGTTCTTC. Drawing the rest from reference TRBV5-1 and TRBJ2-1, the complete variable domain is KAGVTQTPRYLIKTRGQQVTLSCSPISGHRSVSWYQQTPGQGLQFLFEYFSETQRNKGNFPGRFSGRQFSNSRSEMNVSTLELGDSALYLCASSLDHRENEQFFGPGTRLTVL.

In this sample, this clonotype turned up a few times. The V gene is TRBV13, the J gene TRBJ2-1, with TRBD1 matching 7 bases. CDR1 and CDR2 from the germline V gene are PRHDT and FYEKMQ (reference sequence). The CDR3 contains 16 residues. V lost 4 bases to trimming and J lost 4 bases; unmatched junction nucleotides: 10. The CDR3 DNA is TGTGCCAGCAGCTCCCCGGGACAGAAAATTTACAATGAGCAGTTCTTC. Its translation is CASSSPGQKIYNEQFF.

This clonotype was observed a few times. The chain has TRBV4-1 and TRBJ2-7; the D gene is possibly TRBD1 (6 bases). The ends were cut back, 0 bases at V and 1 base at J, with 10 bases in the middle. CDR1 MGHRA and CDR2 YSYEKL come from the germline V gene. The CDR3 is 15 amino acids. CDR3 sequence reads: CASSQDLGHSYEQYF. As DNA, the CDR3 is TGCGCCAGCAGCCAAGATCTGGGACATTCCTACGAGCAGTACTTC.

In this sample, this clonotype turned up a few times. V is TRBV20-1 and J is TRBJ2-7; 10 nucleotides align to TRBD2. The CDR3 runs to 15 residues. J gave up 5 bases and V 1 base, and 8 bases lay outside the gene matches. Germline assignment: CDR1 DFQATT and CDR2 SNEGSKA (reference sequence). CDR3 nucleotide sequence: TGCAGTGCTAGAGCTCGGGGGCTAGCGGGAGACGAGCAGTACTTC. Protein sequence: CSARARGLAGDEQYF.

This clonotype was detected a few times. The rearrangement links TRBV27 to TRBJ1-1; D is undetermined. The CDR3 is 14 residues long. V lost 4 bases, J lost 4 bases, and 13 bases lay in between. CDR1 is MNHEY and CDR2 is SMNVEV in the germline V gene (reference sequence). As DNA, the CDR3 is TGTGCCAGCAGTTCTTGGTCTTTGGGCACTGAAGCTTTCTTT. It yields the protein CASSSWSLGTEAFF.

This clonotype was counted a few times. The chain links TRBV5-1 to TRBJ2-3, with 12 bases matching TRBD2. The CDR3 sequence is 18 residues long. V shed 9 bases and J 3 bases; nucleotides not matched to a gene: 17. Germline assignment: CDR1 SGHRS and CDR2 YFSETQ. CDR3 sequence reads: CATAGGTGLAGMTDTQYF. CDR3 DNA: TGCGCCACCGCAGGGGGTACGGGACTAGCGGGTATGACAGATACGCAGTATTTT.

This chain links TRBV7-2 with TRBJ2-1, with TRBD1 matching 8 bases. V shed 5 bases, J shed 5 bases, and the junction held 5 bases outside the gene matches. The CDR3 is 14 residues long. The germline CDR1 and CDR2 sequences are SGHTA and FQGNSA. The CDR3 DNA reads TGTGCCAGCAGCCCTTGGACAGGGCACAATGAGCAGTTCTTC. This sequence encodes CASSPWTGHNEQFF. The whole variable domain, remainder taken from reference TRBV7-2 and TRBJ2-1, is GAGVSQSPSNKVTEKGKDVELRCDPISGHTALYWYRQSLGQGLEFLIYFQGNSAPDKSGLPSDRFSAERTGGSVSTLTIQRTQQEDSAVYLCASSPWTGHNEQFFGPGTRLTVL.

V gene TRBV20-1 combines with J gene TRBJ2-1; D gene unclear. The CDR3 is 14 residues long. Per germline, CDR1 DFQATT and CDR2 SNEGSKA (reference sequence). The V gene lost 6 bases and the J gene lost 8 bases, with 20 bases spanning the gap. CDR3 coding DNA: TGCAGTGCCAAAATCTCATTATCCAGCGATGAGCAGTTCTTC. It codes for CSAKISLSSDEQFF.

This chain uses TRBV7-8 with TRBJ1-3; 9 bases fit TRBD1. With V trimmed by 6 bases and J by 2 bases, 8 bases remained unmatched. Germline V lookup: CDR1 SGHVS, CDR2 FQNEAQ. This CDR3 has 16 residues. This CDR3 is CASRPSRQGAGNTIYF. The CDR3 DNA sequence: TGTGCCAGCAGACCTTCGCGACAGGGGGCTGGAAACACCATATATTTT.

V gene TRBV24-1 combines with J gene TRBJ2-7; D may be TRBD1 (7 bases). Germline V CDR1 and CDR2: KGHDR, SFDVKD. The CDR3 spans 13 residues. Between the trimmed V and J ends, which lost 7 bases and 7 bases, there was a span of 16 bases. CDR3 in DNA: TGTGCCACCAGGGAGGGACAGTTCCATGAGCAGTACTTC. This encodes CATREGQFHEQYF.

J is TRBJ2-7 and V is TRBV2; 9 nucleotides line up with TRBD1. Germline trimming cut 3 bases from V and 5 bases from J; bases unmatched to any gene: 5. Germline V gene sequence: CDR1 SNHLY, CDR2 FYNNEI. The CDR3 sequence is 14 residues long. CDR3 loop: CASSDRTGENEQYF. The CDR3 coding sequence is TGTGCCAGCAGTGATCGGACAGGGGAGAACGAGCAGTACTTC.

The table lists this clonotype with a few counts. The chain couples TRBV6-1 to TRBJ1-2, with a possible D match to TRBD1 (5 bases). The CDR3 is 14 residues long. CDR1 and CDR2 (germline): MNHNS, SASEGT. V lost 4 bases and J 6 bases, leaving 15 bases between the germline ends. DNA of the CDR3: TGTGCCAGCAGTGCCCGGGACTACACCCATGGCTACACCTTC. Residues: CASSARDYTHGYTF.

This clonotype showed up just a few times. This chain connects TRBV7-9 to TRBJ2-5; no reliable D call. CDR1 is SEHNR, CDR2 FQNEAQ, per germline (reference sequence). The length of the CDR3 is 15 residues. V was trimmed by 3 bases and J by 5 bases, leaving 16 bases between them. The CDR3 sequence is CASSFQDGRAETQYF. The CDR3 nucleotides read TGTGCCAGCAGCTTCCAGGACGGACGTGCGGAGACCCAGTACTTC.

The CDR3 DNA follows: TGTGCCAGCGGCCGGCGGGGGACTGAAGCTTTCTTT. Protein sequence: CASGRRGTEAFF. The rearrangement links TRBV6-5 to TRBJ1-1; D perhaps matches TRBD1 (5 bases). In germline, CDR1 is MNHEY, CDR2 SVGAGI. CDR3 length equals 12 residues. V gave up 8 bases and J gave up 5 bases, with 12 bases separating them.

CDR3 DNA: TGTGCCAGCAGCGCCTATAGCGGGAGAACTTACAATGAGCAGTTCTTC. Protein: CASSAYSGRTYNEQFF. The chain is built from TRBV9 and TRBJ2-1; 9 bases fit TRBD2. V gave up 3 bases and J gave up 4 bases; unmatched junction bases: 8. The CDR3 is 16 amino acids. From germline, CDR1 is SGDLS and CDR2 YYNGEE.

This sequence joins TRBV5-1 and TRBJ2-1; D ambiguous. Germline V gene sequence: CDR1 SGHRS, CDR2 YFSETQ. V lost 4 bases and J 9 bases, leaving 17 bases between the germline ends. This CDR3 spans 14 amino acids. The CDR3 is CASSQLANAGEQFF. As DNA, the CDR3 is TGCGCCAGCAGCCAACTCGCCAACGCCGGTGAGCAGTTCTTC.

The CDR3 coding sequence is TGTGCCAGCAGCCTCCCTAGAAGTGGGGCCGGGGAGCTGTTTTTT. It translates to CASSLPRSGAGELFF. The chain combines TRBV7-9 with TRBJ2-2; D remains ambiguous. V was cut by 5 bases and J by 6 bases, with 16 bases left in between. The CDR3 is 15 amino acids. Germline lookup yields CDR1 SEHNR and CDR2 FQNEAQ (reference sequence).

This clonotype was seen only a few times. The chain's CDR3 is CASSLRLAGSDEQFF. Written as DNA, the CDR3 is TGTGCCAGCAGTTTAAGACTAGCGGGATCTGATGAGCAGTTCTTC. The chain is built from TRBV12-3 or TRBV12-4 and TRBJ2-1; 11 bases match TRBD2. Trimming at V came to 2 bases and at J to 8 bases, leaving 5 bases not matched to a gene. The CDR3 runs to 15 residues.

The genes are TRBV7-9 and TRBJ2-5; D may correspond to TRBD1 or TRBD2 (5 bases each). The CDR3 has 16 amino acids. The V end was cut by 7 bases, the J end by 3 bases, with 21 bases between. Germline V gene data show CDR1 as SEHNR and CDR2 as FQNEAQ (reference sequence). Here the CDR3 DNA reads TGTGCCAGCACCTTCCCGACCCTACTGGGGGAAGAGACCCAGTACTTC. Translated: CASTFPTLLGEETQYF.

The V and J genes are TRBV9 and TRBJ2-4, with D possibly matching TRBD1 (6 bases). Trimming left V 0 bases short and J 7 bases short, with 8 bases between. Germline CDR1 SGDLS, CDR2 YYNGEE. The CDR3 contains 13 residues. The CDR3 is CASSVGTANIQYF. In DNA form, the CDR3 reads TGTGCCAGCAGCGTAGGGACAGCCAACATTCAGTACTTC.

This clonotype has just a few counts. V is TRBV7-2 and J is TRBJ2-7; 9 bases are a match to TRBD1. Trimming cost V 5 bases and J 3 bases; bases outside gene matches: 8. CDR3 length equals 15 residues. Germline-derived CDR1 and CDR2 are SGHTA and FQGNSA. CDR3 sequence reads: CASSADRGSFYEQYF. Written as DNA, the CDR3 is TGTGCCAGCAGCGCCGACAGGGGGTCCTTCTACGAGCAGTACTTC.

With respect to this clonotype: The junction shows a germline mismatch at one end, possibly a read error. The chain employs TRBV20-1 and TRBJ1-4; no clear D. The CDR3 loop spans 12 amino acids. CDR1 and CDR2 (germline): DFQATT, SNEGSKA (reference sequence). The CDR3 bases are TGCAGTGCTAGGGGCAAAAATGAAGAACTGTTTTTT. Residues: CSARGKNEELFF.

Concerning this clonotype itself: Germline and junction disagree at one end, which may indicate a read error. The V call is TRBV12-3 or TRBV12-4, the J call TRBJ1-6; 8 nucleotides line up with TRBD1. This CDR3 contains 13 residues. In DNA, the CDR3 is TGTGCCAGCAGTGCGGACAGGGTTTCACCCCCCCACTTT. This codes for CASSADRVSPPHF.

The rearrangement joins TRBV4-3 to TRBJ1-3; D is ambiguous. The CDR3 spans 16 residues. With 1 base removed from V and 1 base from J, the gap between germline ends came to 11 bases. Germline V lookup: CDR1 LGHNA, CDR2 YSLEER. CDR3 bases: TGCGCCAGCAGCCAAGTTGATGCCCATTCTGGAAACACCATATATTTT. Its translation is CASSQVDAHSGNTIYF.

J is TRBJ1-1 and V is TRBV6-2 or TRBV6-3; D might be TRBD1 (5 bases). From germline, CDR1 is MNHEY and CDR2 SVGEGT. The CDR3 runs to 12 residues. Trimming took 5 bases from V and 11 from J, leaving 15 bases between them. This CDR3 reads CASSNPQGMAFF. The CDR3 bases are TGTGCCAGCAGTAACCCGCAGGGAATGGCTTTCTTT.

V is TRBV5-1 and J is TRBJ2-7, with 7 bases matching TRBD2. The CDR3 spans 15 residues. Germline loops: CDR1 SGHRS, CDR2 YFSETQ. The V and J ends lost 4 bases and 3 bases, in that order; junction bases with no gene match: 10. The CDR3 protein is CASSPPAGTIYEQYF. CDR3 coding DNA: TGCGCCAGCAGCCCACCTGCTGGGACTATCTACGAGCAGTACTTC. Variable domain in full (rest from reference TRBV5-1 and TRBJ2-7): KAGVTQTPRYLIKTRGQQVTLSCSPISGHRSVSWYQQTPGQGLQFLFEYFSETQRNKGNFPGRFSGRQFSNSRSEMNVSTLELGDSALYLCASSPPAGTIYEQYFGPGTRLTVT.

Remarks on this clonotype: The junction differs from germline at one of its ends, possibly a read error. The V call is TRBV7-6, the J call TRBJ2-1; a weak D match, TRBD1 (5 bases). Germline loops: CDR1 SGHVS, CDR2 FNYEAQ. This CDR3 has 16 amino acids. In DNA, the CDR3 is TGTGCCAGCACCTTACGACAGAAGAGCTCCTACAATGAGCAGTTCTTC. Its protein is CASTLRQKSSYNEQFF.

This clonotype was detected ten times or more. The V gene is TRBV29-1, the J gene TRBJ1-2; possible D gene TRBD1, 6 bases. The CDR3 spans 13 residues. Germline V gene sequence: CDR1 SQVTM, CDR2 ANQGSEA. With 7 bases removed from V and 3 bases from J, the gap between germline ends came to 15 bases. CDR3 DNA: TGCAGCGCTACAGAACAGGGAGACTATGGCTACACCTTC. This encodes CSATEQGDYGYTF.